The 13 T cell receptor beta chains below come from one sample, sequenced in a study of blood T cell repertoires in COVID-19. Data came from immunoSEQ multiplex PCR; TCRdb stores just in-frame clones and leaves some out. The sample records about 320,000 clones, roughly 90% being singletons. The sample was PBMCs or T cells enriched from blood (not recorded which). The receptors here all came from a man aged 60 to 75 who had recovered from COVID-19.

This chain uses TRBV5-1 with TRBJ1-2, with D hard to call. The germline gives CDR1 SGHRS, CDR2 YFSETQ. Trimming stripped 1 base from V and 1 base from J, with 8 bases between. The CDR3 runs 14 residues. The CDR3 sequence: CASSLSQLNYGYTF. CDR3 DNA sequence: TGCGCCAGCAGCTTGAGTCAACTTAACTATGGCTACACCTTC.

This clone appeared once. J is TRBJ1-2 and V is TRBV9; D ambiguous. Germline V gene data show CDR1 as SGDLS and CDR2 as YYNGEE. The V end was cut by 0 bases, the J end by 6 bases, with 18 bases between. This CDR3 contains 16 residues. CDR3 nucleotide sequence: TGTGCCAGCAGCGTAGAATACGTCCCCGGGAGGGATGGCTACACCTTC. It translates to CASSVEYVPGRDGYTF.

In its sample, this clone was seen once. The chain carries TRBV5-6 and TRBJ2-7; 7 nucleotides match TRBD1. Germline V gene data show CDR1 as SGHDT and CDR2 as YYEEEE. After removal of 1 base from V and 2 bases from J, the junction contained 6 bases not matched to a gene. CDR3 size: 15 residues. CDR3: CASSLWGTGAYEQYF. In nucleotides, the CDR3 is TGTGCCAGCAGCTTGTGGGGAACAGGGGCCTACGAGCAGTACTTC.

This chain connects TRBV6-5 to TRBJ2-5, with TRBD2 as a possible D gene (6 bases). Germline CDR1 and CDR2: MNHEY and SVGAGI. Between the trimmed V and J ends, which lost 1 base and 1 base, there was a span of 7 bases. This CDR3 is 14 amino acids long. CDR3 region: CASSYLGLQETQYF. The DNA for the CDR3 is TGTGCCAGCAGTTACTTGGGACTCCAAGAGACCCAGTACTTC.

The chain employs TRBV7-9 and TRBJ1-6; 9 bases align to TRBD1. V was clipped by 5 bases and J by 7 bases; unmatched bases: 3. The CDR3 runs 14 residues. Germline V gene data show CDR1 as SEHNR and CDR2 as FQNEAQ (reference sequence). The CDR3 reads CASSRDRENSPLHF. The CDR3 DNA reads TGTGCCAGCAGCCGGGACAGGGAGAATTCACCCCTCCACTTT.

The rearrangement uses TRBV4-1 and TRBJ2-7, with D possibly being TRBD1 (6 bases). Germline V CDR1 and CDR2: MGHRA, YSYEKL. The CDR3 runs to 13 residues. Trimming cost V 4 bases and J 6 bases, with 13 bases left between them. The CDR3 DNA reads as TGCGCCAGCAGCCCCGGGACATCCCTCGAGCAGTACTTC. Encoded protein: CASSPGTSLEQYF.

V and J are TRBV9 and TRBJ1-1; D is ambiguous. There are 13 residues in the CDR3. The V end was cut by 4 bases, the J end by 1 base, with 8 bases between. CDR1 is SGDLS and CDR2 is YYNGEE in the germline V gene. The CDR3 reads CASSFAGNTEAFF. The DNA of the CDR3 is TGTGCCAGCAGCTTTGCAGGGAACACTGAAGCTTTCTTT.

The V gene is TRBV4-1, the J gene TRBJ2-1, with TRBD1 identical over 8 bases. After removal of 3 bases from V and 4 bases from J, the junction contained 8 bases not matched to a gene. Germline CDR1 MGHRA, CDR2 YSYEKL. The CDR3 contains 16 residues. DNA for the CDR3: TGCGCCAGCAGCCAGAGCCAGGGGGCGTATTACAATGAGCAGTTCTTC. It encodes CASSQSQGAYYNEQFF.

The gene calls are TRBV27 and TRBJ1-3; D is possibly TRBD1 (6 bases). CDR1 MNHEY and CDR2 SMNVEV come from the germline V gene (reference sequence). The CDR3 loop spans 15 amino acids. V was shortened by 3 bases and J by 0 bases, with 9 bases between the two germline ends. CDR3: CASSLGQSSGNTIYF. The CDR3 DNA follows: TGTGCCAGCAGTTTGGGACAAAGCTCTGGAAACACCATATATTTT.

The chain has TRBV25-1 and TRBJ1-1, with D perhaps matching TRBD1 (6 bases). CDR1 and CDR2 from the germline V gene are MGHDK and SYGVNS. The CDR3 runs 15 residues. Trimming shortened V by 3 bases and J by 1 base, and 12 bases separated the two germline ends. CDR3 amino acids: CASSDRGYGNTEAFF. The CDR3, as DNA: TGTGCCAGCAGTGACAGGGGTTATGGGAACACTGAAGCTTTCTTT.

This chain uses TRBV5-4 with TRBJ2-5; D not resolved. V was trimmed by 0 bases and J by 2 bases, leaving 11 bases between them. The CDR3 consists of 15 residues. The germline CDR1 and CDR2 sequences are SGHNT and YYREEE (reference sequence). The CDR3 DNA reads as TGTGCCAGCAGCTTGGTTCCAGGAAGACAAGAGACCCAGTACTTC. This encodes CASSLVPGRQETQYF.

The chain combines TRBV15 with TRBJ1-2, with D perhaps matching TRBD1 (6 bases). This CDR3 contains 16 residues. Germline values: CDR1 LNHNV, CDR2 YYDKDF (reference sequence). V gave up 1 base and J gave up 11 bases, with 23 bases separating them. The CDR3 nucleotides read TGTGCCACCAGCAGAGCCGGGTCGACTACAGGGTCTGGGTACACCTTC. Its translation: CATSRAGSTTGSGYTF. Full variable domain (rest looked up from reference TRBV15 and TRBJ1-2): DAMVIQNPRYQVTQFGKPVTLSCSQTLNHNVMYWYQQKSSQAPKLLFHYYDKDFNNEADTPDNFQSRRPNTSFCFLDIRSPGLGDTAMYLCATSRAGSTTGSGYTFGSGTRLTVV.

The genes are TRBV27 and TRBJ1-5; a weak D match, TRBD1 (6 bases). CDR3 length: 13 residues. Trimming removed 2 bases at V and 6 bases at J, with 8 bases between. CDR1 and CDR2 from the germline V gene are MNHEY and SMNVEV (reference sequence). The CDR3 sequence: CASSLQGIQPQHF. In nucleotides, the CDR3 is TGTGCCAGCAGTTTACAGGGGATTCAGCCCCAGCATTTT.